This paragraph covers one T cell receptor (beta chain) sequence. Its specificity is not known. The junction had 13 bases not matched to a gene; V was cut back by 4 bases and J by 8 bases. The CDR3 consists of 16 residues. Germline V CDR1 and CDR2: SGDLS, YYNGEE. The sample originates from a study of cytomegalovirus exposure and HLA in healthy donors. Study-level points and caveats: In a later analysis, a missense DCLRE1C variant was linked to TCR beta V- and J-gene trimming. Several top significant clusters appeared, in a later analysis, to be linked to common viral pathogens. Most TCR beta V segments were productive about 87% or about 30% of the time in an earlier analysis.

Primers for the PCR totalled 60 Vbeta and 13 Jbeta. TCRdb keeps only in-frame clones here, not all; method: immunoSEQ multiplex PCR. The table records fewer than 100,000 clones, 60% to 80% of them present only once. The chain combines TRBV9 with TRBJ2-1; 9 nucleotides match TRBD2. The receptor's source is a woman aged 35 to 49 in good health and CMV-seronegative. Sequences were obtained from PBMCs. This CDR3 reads CASSSGRWRGGHEQFF. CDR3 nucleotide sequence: TGTGCCAGCAGCTCCGGAAGGTGGCGGGGGGGCCATGAGCAGTTCTTC.